This T cell receptor beta chain was recorded in a study of blood T cell repertoires in COVID-19. In the study overall: Sites across the United States, Italy and Spain contributed samples from acute and convalescent COVID-19.

Germline V CDR1 and CDR2: SGDLS, YYNGEE. V shed 0 bases, J shed 4 bases, and the junction held 1 base outside the gene matches. The CDR3 loop spans 14 amino acids. Patients of the Seattle cohort, enrolled during active infection, were followed longitudinally. In the original workflow: Nucleated cell counts were estimated from reference gene primer amplification. Sequencing was performed with immunoSEQ multiplex PCR; in TCRdb, only in-frame clones are kept and a portion is missing. That table is the source of V, J and clone size, and D and trimming were worked out from the DNA. The sample consists of approximately 340,000 clones, approximately 86% of them appearing once.

The sequenced sample was peripheral blood. The chain has TRBV9 and TRBJ1-2, with TRBD1 identical over 9 bases. The receptor's source is a man aged 25-45 years with COVID-19, enrolled during active disease. CDR3 sequence: CASSVGTGVYGYTF. CDR3 bases: TGTGCCAGCAGCGTAGGGACAGGGGTCTATGGCTACACCTTC.